The rows below give T cell receptor beta chains drawn from one sample of a study of blood T cell repertoires in COVID-19. Profiling relied on immunoSEQ multiplex PCR, and the TCRdb table lists in-frame clones only, not all of them. The sample holds 95,000 to 110,000 clones, about four fifths seen once. Specimen: peripheral blood. Receptors were obtained from a human donor in a cohort sampled during active COVID-19. Each CDR3 is given with its conserved first and last residue. The D gene is left open where the match is weak. Clone size appears in some rows only: once, few, many, or a class for an expanded clone.

d_call: TRBD2
v_call: TRBV5-4
clone_size: .
j_call: TRBJ2-1
cdr3_aa: CASSIAGTSNEQFF
cdr3_nt: TGTGCCAGCAGCATCGCCGGGACTAGTAATGAGCAGTTCTTC

d_call: TRBD1
v_call: TRBV4-3
clone_size: once
j_call: TRBJ2-3
cdr3_aa: CASSQGQGWTDTQYF
cdr3_nt: TGCGCCAGCAGCCAGGGACAGGGTTGGACAGATACGCAGTATTTT

d_call: TRBD1
v_call: TRBV19
clone_size: .
j_call: TRBJ1-5
cdr3_aa: CASSTDRGRQPQHF
cdr3_nt: TGTGCCAGTAGTACAGACAGGGGCAGGCAGCCCCAGCATTTT

d_call: .
v_call: TRBV12-3/TRBV12-4
clone_size: .
j_call: TRBJ2-3
cdr3_aa: CASSASFTDTQYF
cdr3_nt: TGTGCCAGCAGTGCTAGCTTTACAGATACGCAGTATTTT

d_call: .
v_call: TRBV4-1
clone_size: .
j_call: TRBJ1-1
cdr3_aa: CASSQFVQGNTEAFF
cdr3_nt: TGCGCCAGCAGCCAATTCGTTCAGGGGAACACTGAAGCTTTCTTT

d_call: .
v_call: TRBV6-1
clone_size: once
j_call: TRBJ1-3
cdr3_aa: CASRHSDSGNTIYF
cdr3_nt: TGTGCCAGCAGACACAGTGACTCTGGAAACACCATATATTTT

d_call: .
v_call: TRBV6-5
clone_size: .
j_call: TRBJ1-4
cdr3_aa: CASSYLGQGSEKLFF
cdr3_nt: TGTGCCAGCAGTTACCTCGGTCAGGGAAGCGAAAAACTGTTTTTT

d_call: .
v_call: TRBV19
clone_size: .
j_call: TRBJ1-1
cdr3_aa: CASSIEGDEAFF
cdr3_nt: TGTGCCAGTAGTATTGAAGGAGATGAAGCTTTCTTT

d_call: .
v_call: TRBV7-9
clone_size: once
j_call: TRBJ1-1
cdr3_aa: CASTWWGSGDTEAFF
cdr3_nt: TGTGCCAGCACCTGGTGGGGGTCGGGGGACACTGAAGCTTTCTTT

d_call: .
v_call: TRBV5-1
clone_size: .
j_call: TRBJ2-1
cdr3_aa: CASSLGQEYNEQFF
cdr3_nt: TGCGCCAGCAGCTTGGGACAGGAGTACAATGAGCAGTTCTTC

d_call: TRBD2
v_call: TRBV4-1
clone_size: .
j_call: TRBJ2-3
cdr3_aa: CASSQVRLASSTDTQYF
cdr3_nt: TGCGCCAGCAGCCAAGTTCGACTAGCCTCTTCCACAGATACGCAGTATTTT

d_call: .
v_call: TRBV6-5
clone_size: .
j_call: TRBJ2-1
cdr3_aa: CASEGGVDEQFF
cdr3_nt: TGTGCCAGTGAAGGGGGAGTCGATGAGCAGTTCTTC

d_call: .
v_call: TRBV7-2
clone_size: .
j_call: TRBJ1-1
cdr3_aa: CASSIQKNTEAFF
cdr3_nt: TGTGCCAGCAGCATACAGAAGAACACTGAAGCTTTCTTT

d_call: .
v_call: TRBV21-1
clone_size: few
j_call: TRBJ1-5
cdr3_aa: CASTLQFYSNQPQHF
cdr3_nt: TGTGCCAGCACCCTACAGTTCTATAGCAATCAGCCCCAGCATTTT

d_call: .
v_call: TRBV5-4
clone_size: .
j_call: TRBJ1-2
cdr3_aa: CASSLLSATESYGYTF
cdr3_nt: TGTGCCAGCAGCTTGTTATCGGCGACAGAGTCCTATGGCTACACCTTC

d_call: .
v_call: TRBV18
clone_size: .
j_call: TRBJ1-5
cdr3_aa: CASSPGAEASNQPQHF
cdr3_nt: TGTGCCAGCTCACCAGGGGCAGAGGCTAGCAATCAGCCCCAGCATTTT

d_call: .
v_call: TRBV10-3
clone_size: few
j_call: TRBJ2-7
cdr3_aa: CAIRQEPYEQYF
cdr3_nt: TGTGCCATCCGACAGGAACCCTACGAGCAGTACTTC

d_call: .
v_call: TRBV6-5
clone_size: once
j_call: TRBJ1-2
cdr3_aa: CASSYSTQGPYGYTF
cdr3_nt: TGTGCCAGCAGTTACTCGACCCAGGGTCCGTATGGCTACACCTTC

d_call: TRBD2
v_call: TRBV7-3
clone_size: .
j_call: TRBJ2-3
cdr3_aa: CASRLTSGSVGADTQYF
cdr3_nt: TGTGCCAGCAGGTTAACTAGCGGGAGTGTCGGGGCAGATACGCAGTATTTT

d_call: TRBD1
v_call: TRBV5-4
clone_size: .
j_call: TRBJ1-2
cdr3_aa: CASRLWTGATNYGYTF
cdr3_nt: TGTGCCAGCAGGCTCTGGACAGGAGCAACCAACTATGGCTACACCTTC

d_call: .
v_call: TRBV28
clone_size: .
j_call: TRBJ2-1
cdr3_aa: CASSLSVRLFVF
cdr3_nt: TGTGCCAGCAGTCTCTCGGTCAGACTTTTTGTCTTC

d_call: .
v_call: TRBV3-1/TRBV3-2
clone_size: .
j_call: TRBJ1-1
cdr3_aa: CASSQGATWNTEAFF
cdr3_nt: TGTGCCAGCAGCCAAGGGGCAACTTGGAACACTGAAGCTTTCTTT

d_call: TRBD2
v_call: TRBV4-2
clone_size: .
j_call: TRBJ2-1
cdr3_aa: CASSQDWLAGGHGEQFF
cdr3_nt: TGTGCCAGCAGCCAAGATTGGCTAGCGGGAGGGCATGGTGAGCAGTTCTTC

d_call: .
v_call: TRBV6-2/TRBV6-3
clone_size: once
j_call: TRBJ1-6
cdr3_aa: CASSYSSQTDYNSPLHF
cdr3_nt: TGTGCCAGCAGTTACTCGTCGCAGACAGATTATAATTCACCCCTCCACTTT